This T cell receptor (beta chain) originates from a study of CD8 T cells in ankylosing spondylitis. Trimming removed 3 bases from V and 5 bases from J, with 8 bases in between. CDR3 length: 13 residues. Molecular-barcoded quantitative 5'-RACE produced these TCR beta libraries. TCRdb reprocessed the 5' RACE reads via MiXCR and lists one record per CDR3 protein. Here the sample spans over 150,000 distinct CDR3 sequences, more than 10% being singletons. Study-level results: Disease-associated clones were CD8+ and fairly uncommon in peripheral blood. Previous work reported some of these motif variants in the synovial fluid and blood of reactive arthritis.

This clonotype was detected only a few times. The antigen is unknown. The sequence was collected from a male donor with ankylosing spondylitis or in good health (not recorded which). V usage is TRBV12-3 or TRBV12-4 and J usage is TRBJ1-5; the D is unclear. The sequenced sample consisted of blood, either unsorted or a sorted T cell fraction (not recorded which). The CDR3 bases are TGTGCCAGCAGTTTCGAGGTGTATCAGCCCCAGCATTTT. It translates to CASSFEVYQPQHF.